This TCR beta chain was profiled in a study of T cells after yellow fever vaccination. Study-wide context: When fractions had low cell numbers, they were prepared with SMART-Seq v4 Ultra Low Input. Overall study findings and caveats: Most primary-vaccination clones recurred post-booster (roughly 96% CD4, around 90% CD8).

Synthesis of TCR cDNA relied on 5'RACE template switching, which attached a universal primer site and UMIs. TCRdb recomputed calls from the 5' RACE reads with MiXCR, one row per CDR3 protein. The data show around 310,000 distinct CDR3 sequences, with around 4.4% seen just once and roughly a fifth held by the top ten. About this clonotype: No antigen is known for it.

This sample comprised PBMCs, obtained 15 days after the yellow fever booster vaccination. The origin of this receptor is a man between 18 and 35 years old who received the YFV17D yellow fever vaccine.

The CDR3 DNA is TGTGCCAGCAGTTTGTCCGGGACCCTCGGGGGCTACACCTTC. Amino acid sequence: CASSLSGTLGGYTF. The chain uses TRBV27 and TRBJ1-2; perhaps TRBD1 as D (5 bases). The V and J ends lost 3 bases and 8 bases respectively, with 16 bases between them. The V gene's germline CDR1 is MNHEY and CDR2 SMNVEV (reference sequence). CDR3 length equals 14 residues.